This T cell receptor (beta chain) was found in a study of T cells in Graves' hyperthyroidism and ophthalmopathy. Study conclusions and caveats: Blood also contained most expanded thyroid clonotypes above 0.001. Stable hyperthyroidism was told apart from ophthalmopathy by a model built on 13 V-J features.

The TCR beta CDR3 regions underwent amplification using RNA transcripts as the source. The primer set for the first-round RT-PCR of the TCR CDR3 was HTBI. TCRdb re-analysed the multiplex PCR reads in MiXCR, keeping a single row per CDR3 protein. The data hold about 510,000 distinct CDR3 sequences, with 46% observed a single time. Germline lookup yields CDR1 KGHDR and CDR2 SFDVKD. Trimming removed 4 bases at V and 8 bases at J, with 11 bases between. The CDR3 loop spans 13 amino acids. Regarding this clonotype: No antigen is known for it.

Patients were excluded for uncontrolled infection, other autoimmune disease, pregnancy or lactation. V gene TRBV24-1 combines with J gene TRBJ1-3, with D perhaps TRBD1 (6 bases). Sample: peripheral blood or thyroid tissue (not recorded which). This TCR was sampled from an adult woman with Graves' disease, either hyperthyroidism or ophthalmopathy (not recorded which). The CDR3 DNA follows: TGTGCCACCAGTGACAGGGACAAACACACCATATATTTT. It encodes CATSDRDKHTIYF.